Below are 8 T cell receptor beta chains sequenced from a single sample in a study of cytomegalovirus exposure and HLA in healthy donors. The PCR contained 60 Vbeta and 13 Jbeta primers. Assay: immunoSEQ multiplex PCR; the TCRdb copy retains only in-frame clones and omits some. The sample holds around 130,000 clones; less than 85% are singletons and the top ten take 1%. The specimen was PBMCs. These receptors were obtained from a man aged 40-50 years in good health and CMV-seronegative.

The V gene is TRBV5-1, the J gene TRBJ2-2; 10 bases match TRBD1. The length of the CDR3 is 15 residues. The germline V gene has CDR1 SGHRS and CDR2 YFSETQ. V shed 5 bases and J 8 bases; nucleotides not matched to a gene: 9. CDR3 bases: TGCGCCAGCAGACAAGGGACAGGGGAGGTGGGGGAGCTGTTTTTT. Amino acids: CASRQGTGEVGELFF.

The rearrangement uses TRBV5-6 and TRBJ2-5, with D tentatively TRBD1 (6 bases). V dropped 2 bases and J dropped 4 bases, with 15 bases sitting between them. CDR1 is SGHDT and CDR2 is YYEEEE in the germline V gene. This CDR3 spans 15 amino acids. The CDR3 loop is CASSFYRDWRETQYF. CDR3 coding DNA: TGTGCCAGCAGCTTCTACAGGGATTGGCGAGAGACCCAGTACTTC.

V and J are TRBV27 and TRBJ2-1; 7 positions agree with TRBD2. CDR1 is MNHEY, CDR2 SMNVEV, per germline (reference sequence). This CDR3 contains 16 residues. Trimming at V came to 4 bases and at J to 3 bases, leaving 9 bases not matched to a gene. CDR3 DNA sequence: TGTGCCAGCAGTTCTTGGGCGGCGGGAGTCTACAATGAGCAGTTCTTC. Translating gives CASSSWAAGVYNEQFF.

The chain combines TRBV29-1 with TRBJ1-1; 8 bases are a match to TRBD1. This CDR3 is built from 13 residues. The ends lost 6 bases at V and 8 bases at J; junction bases unmatched: 11. In germline, CDR1 is SQVTM, CDR2 ANQGSEA. The CDR3 sequence: CSVKGRGQAEAFF. The CDR3 bases are TGCAGCGTAAAAGGTAGGGGACAGGCGGAAGCTTTCTTT. The full variable domain, in which reference TRBV29-1 and TRBJ1-1 provide the parts outside the CDR3, is SAVISQKPSRDICQRGTSLTIQCQVDSQVTMMFWYRQQPGQSLTLIATANQGSEATYESGFVIDKFPISRPNLTFSTLTVSNMSPEDSSIYLCSVKGRGQAEAFFGQGTRLTVV.

This chain connects TRBV28 to TRBJ2-7, with a tentative D call TRBD1 (6 bases). The CDR3 length is 13 residues. V was pared by 2 bases and J by 3 bases, with 8 bases between. CDR1 MDHEN and CDR2 SYDVKM come from the germline V gene. The chain's CDR3 is CASSLGRGYEQYF. The CDR3 region has the DNA TGTGCCAGCAGTTTAGGCAGGGGCTACGAGCAGTACTTC.

The chain recombines TRBV2 with TRBJ2-7, with TRBD1 identical over 8 bases. Germline loops: CDR1 SNHLY, CDR2 FYNNEI. V shed 8 bases, J shed 3 bases, and the junction held 9 bases outside the gene matches. The CDR3 sequence is 14 residues long. The CDR3 is CASRQGSIRYEQYF. The CDR3 DNA reads TGTGCCAGCCGACAGGGGTCGATCCGCTACGAGCAGTACTTC.

This chain connects TRBV19 to TRBJ2-3, with 9 nucleotides matching TRBD2. Germline CDR1 LNHDA, CDR2 SQIVND (reference sequence). The length of the CDR3 is 18 residues. V shed 1 base, J shed 2 bases, and the junction held 10 bases outside the gene matches. The CDR3 region is CASSIGGSGGLHTDTQYF. CDR3 in DNA: TGTGCCAGTAGTATAGGCGGTAGCGGGGGCTTACACACAGATACGCAGTATTTT.

The V gene is TRBV2, the J gene TRBJ1-5; TRBD1 might be the D (5 bases). CDR1 is SNHLY, CDR2 FYNNEI, per germline. The CDR3 has 15 residues. The V and J ends lost 6 bases and 1 base respectively, with 13 bases between them. Here the CDR3 reads CASSAPGRSNQPQHF. CDR3 nucleotides: TGTGCCAGCAGCGCTCCAGGGAGGAGCAATCAGCCCCAGCATTTT.